This T cell receptor (beta chain) is drawn from a study of blood T cell repertoires in COVID-19. Per the original methods: Reference gene primer amplification gave nucleated cell count estimates. Here immunoSEQ multiplex PCR was the method, and the copy in TCRdb shows in-frame clones only, minus some. The V and J calls and clone size are taken from that table; D and trimming were inferred from the DNA. The data show about 78,000 clones, with around nine tenths seen just once and 4.5% to 6% held by the top ten. Germline V gene lookup returns CDR1 MNHEY and CDR2 SVGEGT. This CDR3 spans 14 amino acids. V was clipped by 2 bases and J by 3 bases, with 11 bases between them.

Sequencing was carried out using peripheral blood. The receptor's source is a man over 45 with active or convalescent COVID-19. The chain couples TRBV6-2 or TRBV6-3 to TRBJ2-7, with D perhaps TRBD1 (6 bases). The chain's CDR3 is CASSYQGRYYEQYF. As DNA, the CDR3 is TGTGCCAGCAGTTACCAGGGGAGATACTACGAGCAGTACTTC.